Listed below are T cell receptor beta chains from one sample, sequenced in a study of shared T cell receptors in the human thymus. This table comes from immunoSEQ multiplex PCR, and its TCRdb copy is limited to in-frame clones, with some not included. Among 650,000 to 950,000 clones listed, 80% to 90% were seen once. The sample was also reused in another study, on human thymus T cells.

The material sequenced was thymocytes. These receptors were collected from a girl under three years old with a congenital heart defect. CDR3s include the opening cysteine and the closing phenylalanine or tryptophan. Fields, in order: D gene, clone size, V gene, J gene, CDR3 protein, CDR3 DNA. D genes are given only for firm matches. The size of a clone is reported for some rows only, either as once, few or many, or as a class for expanded clones.

D gene: NA
clone size: NA
V gene: TRBV28
J gene: TRBJ1-2
CDR3 protein: CASSSQKGGYGYTF
CDR3 DNA: TGTGCCAGCAGTTCCCAAAAGGGAGGCTATGGCTACACCTTC

D gene: TRBD1
clone size: once
V gene: TRBV5-5
J gene: TRBJ1-2
CDR3 protein: CASSPEAGGGYTF
CDR3 DNA: TGTGCCAGCAGTCCGGAGGCAGGGGGAGGCTACACCTTC

D gene: NA
clone size: NA
V gene: TRBV12-2
J gene: TRBJ1-2
CDR3 protein: CASRAWTGPLRGYTF
CDR3 DNA: TGTGCAAGTCGTGCTTGGACAGGCCCTCTTCGTGGCTACACCTTC

D gene: TRBD1
clone size: NA
V gene: TRBV10-2
J gene: TRBJ2-1
CDR3 protein: CASGTGGNEQFF
CDR3 DNA: TGCGCCAGCGGGACAGGGGGAAATGAGCAGTTCTTC

D gene: TRBD1
clone size: NA
V gene: TRBV10-3
J gene: TRBJ2-1
CDR3 protein: CAISVGQGCNEQFF
CDR3 DNA: TGTGCCATCAGTGTAGGACAGGGGTGCAATGAGCAGTTCTTC

D gene: TRBD2
clone size: NA
V gene: TRBV5-8
J gene: TRBJ2-7
CDR3 protein: CASSKTSGVYEQYF
CDR3 DNA: TGTGCCAGCAGCAAGACTAGCGGTGTATACGAGCAGTACTTC

D gene: NA
clone size: NA
V gene: TRBV5-4
J gene: TRBJ1-2
CDR3 protein: CASKPRVEGNYGYTF
CDR3 DNA: TGTGCCAGCAAACCTCGCGTGGAGGGTAACTATGGCTACACCTTC

D gene: NA
clone size: NA
V gene: TRBV4-1
J gene: TRBJ2-4
CDR3 protein: CASSQLWQKKNIQYF
CDR3 DNA: TGCGCCAGCAGCCAATTATGGCAGAAAAAAAACATTCAGTACTTC

D gene: TRBD1
clone size: NA
V gene: TRBV19
J gene: TRBJ1-4
CDR3 protein: CASSKGTGLELFF
CDR3 DNA: TGTGCCAGTAGCAAGGGGACAGGGCTGGAACTGTTTTTT

D gene: NA
clone size: NA
V gene: TRBV6-5
J gene: TRBJ1-3
CDR3 protein: CASSPTEISGNTIYF
CDR3 DNA: TGTGCCAGCAGCCCAACAGAGATCTCTGGAAACACCATATATTTT

D gene: TRBD2
clone size: NA
V gene: TRBV14
J gene: TRBJ2-2
CDR3 protein: CASSQEAADGLAGRSGELFF
CDR3 DNA: TGTGCCAGCAGCCAAGAAGCTGCCGACGGACTAGCGGGGAGGTCCGGGGAGCTGTTTTTT

D gene: NA
clone size: NA
V gene: TRBV6-1
J gene: TRBJ2-7
CDR3 protein: CASREWQGDNYEQYF
CDR3 DNA: TGTGCCAGCCGGGAGTGGCAGGGGGATAACTACGAGCAGTACTTC

D gene: NA
clone size: NA
V gene: TRBV5-8
J gene: TRBJ2-7
CDR3 protein: CASSTTGEQYF
CDR3 DNA: TGTGCCAGCAGCACAACGGGGGAGCAGTACTTC

D gene: NA
clone size: NA
V gene: TRBV28
J gene: TRBJ1-1
CDR3 protein: CASSLCNYSAADKMNTEAFF
CDR3 DNA: TGTGCCAGCAGTTTATGTAATTATTCGGCGGCCGATAAAATGAACACTGAAGCTTTCTTT

D gene: TRBD1
clone size: NA
V gene: TRBV5-6
J gene: TRBJ1-5
CDR3 protein: CASSRIRDRESDQPQHF
CDR3 DNA: TGTGCCAGCAGCCGGATCCGAGACAGGGAGTCAGATCAGCCCCAGCATTTT

D gene: TRBD2
clone size: NA
V gene: TRBV2
J gene: TRBJ2-1
CDR3 protein: CASSALAGGPGEQFF
CDR3 DNA: TGTGCCAGCAGCGCACTAGCGGGGGGGCCAGGCGAGCAGTTCTTC

D gene: TRBD1
clone size: once
V gene: TRBV6-5
J gene: TRBJ1-3
CDR3 protein: CASSYVGTESSTIYF
CDR3 DNA: TGTGCCAGCAGTTACGTTGGGACAGAGAGTTCGACCATATATTTT

D gene: TRBD1
clone size: NA
V gene: TRBV14
J gene: TRBJ2-3
CDR3 protein: CASSQGDRGGDTQYF
CDR3 DNA: TGTGCCAGCAGCCAGGGGGACAGGGGGGGAGATACGCAGTATTTT

D gene: TRBD1
clone size: NA
V gene: TRBV13
J gene: TRBJ1-2
CDR3 protein: CASSRNRGQGKHGYTF
CDR3 DNA: TGTGCCAGCAGCCGTAACCGGGGACAGGGGAAACATGGCTACACCTTC

D gene: NA
clone size: NA
V gene: TRBV5-5
J gene: TRBJ1-1
CDR3 protein: CASSLSNTEAFF
CDR3 DNA: TGTGCCAGCAGCTTGTCTAACACTGAAGCTTTCTTT

D gene: TRBD1
clone size: NA
V gene: TRBV27
J gene: TRBJ2-1
CDR3 protein: CASSFFSLWTGGTEQFF
CDR3 DNA: TGTGCCAGCAGTTTCTTCTCCCTCTGGACAGGGGGCACTGAGCAGTTCTTC

D gene: TRBD1
clone size: NA
V gene: TRBV28
J gene: TRBJ1-5
CDR3 protein: CASNLRDRGNLSNQPQHF
CDR3 DNA: TGTGCCAGCAATCTCCGGGACAGGGGAAACCTTAGCAATCAGCCCCAGCATTTT

D gene: TRBD1
clone size: NA
V gene: TRBV28
J gene: TRBJ1-1
CDR3 protein: CASRDRADTEAFF
CDR3 DNA: TGTGCCAGCAGGGACAGGGCGGACACTGAAGCTTTCTTT

D gene: NA
clone size: NA
V gene: TRBV14
J gene: TRBJ1-1
CDR3 protein: CASSQEREGDTEAFF
CDR3 DNA: TGTGCCAGCAGCCAGGAGCGGGAAGGTGACACTGAAGCTTTCTTT

D gene: TRBD1
clone size: NA
V gene: TRBV19
J gene: TRBJ2-7
CDR3 protein: CASSPRQGTAFDEQYF
CDR3 DNA: TGTGCCAGTAGTCCCAGACAGGGAACGGCTTTTGACGAGCAGTACTTC

D gene: NA
clone size: NA
V gene: TRBV7-9
J gene: TRBJ1-2
CDR3 protein: CASSHLGPLQEPKYGYTF
CDR3 DNA: TGTGCCAGCAGCCACTTGGGGCCCTTACAGGAGCCTAAATATGGCTACACCTTC

D gene: TRBD2
clone size: NA
V gene: TRBV19
J gene: TRBJ2-3
CDR3 protein: CASSRSLAGGGGTQYF
CDR3 DNA: TGTGCCAGTAGCAGATCACTAGCGGGGGGAGGGGGAACGCAGTATTTT

D gene: TRBD1
clone size: once
V gene: TRBV4-2
J gene: TRBJ1-4
CDR3 protein: CASSQLDRGGKLFF
CDR3 DNA: TGTGCCAGCAGCCAGCTCGACAGGGGGGGAAAACTGTTTTTT

D gene: TRBD1
clone size: NA
V gene: TRBV9
J gene: TRBJ1-2
CDR3 protein: CASSAPGTDYGYTF
CDR3 DNA: TGTGCCAGCAGCGCCCCCGGGACAGACTATGGCTACACCTTC

D gene: NA
clone size: NA
V gene: TRBV14
J gene: TRBJ1-6
CDR3 protein: CASNREGSYNSPLHF
CDR3 DNA: TGTGCCAGCAACCGGGAGGGCTCCTATAATTCACCCCTCCACTTT

D gene: NA
clone size: NA
V gene: TRBV14
J gene: TRBJ2-5
CDR3 protein: CASSQWVPGFETQYF
CDR3 DNA: TGTGCCAGCAGCCAATGGGTTCCGGGGTTTGAGACCCAGTACTTC

D gene: NA
clone size: NA
V gene: TRBV7-6
J gene: TRBJ1-6
CDR3 protein: CASSLGGGYNSPLHF
CDR3 DNA: TGTGCCAGCAGCTTAGGCGGAGGCTATAATTCACCCCTCCACTTT

D gene: NA
clone size: NA
V gene: TRBV9
J gene: TRBJ1-1
CDR3 protein: CASSPSRLSSTLNTEAFF
CDR3 DNA: TGTGCCAGCAGCCCGAGTAGGCTTTCGTCGACTTTGAACACTGAAGCTTTCTTT

D gene: NA
clone size: few
V gene: TRBV19
J gene: TRBJ2-2
CDR3 protein: CASRTLTETGELFF
CDR3 DNA: TGTGCCAGTAGGACCCTGACAGAAACCGGGGAGCTGTTTTTT

D gene: NA
clone size: NA
V gene: TRBV28
J gene: TRBJ1-3
CDR3 protein: CASSLGRGEHSSGNTIYF
CDR3 DNA: TGTGCCAGCAGCCTCGGGCGGGGAGAGCACTCATCTGGAAACACCATATATTTT

D gene: TRBD1
clone size: NA
V gene: TRBV7-2
J gene: TRBJ1-2
CDR3 protein: CASSLPRQGPNYGYTF
CDR3 DNA: TGTGCCAGCAGCTTACCCAGACAGGGACCTAACTATGGCTACACCTTC

D gene: TRBD2
clone size: NA
V gene: TRBV7-2
J gene: TRBJ2-5
CDR3 protein: CASSLKTSGGHGETQYF
CDR3 DNA: TGTGCCAGCAGCTTAAAGACTAGCGGGGGACACGGAGAGACCCAGTACTTC

D gene: TRBD2
clone size: NA
V gene: TRBV5-1
J gene: TRBJ2-1
CDR3 protein: CASSLRSGGEQNEQFF
CDR3 DNA: TGCGCCAGCAGCTTACGCAGCGGGGGGGAGCAAAATGAGCAGTTCTTC

D gene: TRBD1
clone size: NA
V gene: TRBV6-1
J gene: TRBJ1-4
CDR3 protein: CASLGQGEKLFF
CDR3 DNA: TGTGCCAGCCTGGGACAGGGGGAAAAACTGTTTTTT

D gene: NA
clone size: once
V gene: TRBV7-8
J gene: TRBJ2-3
CDR3 protein: CASSLVPGPDTQYF
CDR3 DNA: TGTGCCAGCAGCTTAGTCCCAGGCCCAGATACGCAGTATTTT

D gene: NA
clone size: NA
V gene: TRBV7-6
J gene: TRBJ2-1
CDR3 protein: CASSLCRSSGGPYNEQFF
CDR3 DNA: TGTGCCAGCAGCTTATGTAGGTCATCGGGGGGCCCCTACAATGAGCAGTTCTTC